The entry below describes one T cell receptor beta chain. Antigen: not known. The trim removed 3 bases at V and 5 bases at J, leaving 23 bases unmatched. The CDR3 totals 20 residues. The V gene's germline CDR1 is SGHRS and CDR2 YFSETQ. This entry is derived from a study of cytotoxic CD8 clonotypes in ibrutinib-treated CLL. The wider study: Of the patients, over ten were relapsed/refractory, 15 treatment-naive and 17 to 18 IGHV unmutated.

Profiled with immunoSEQ multiplex PCR; TCRdb holds only in-frame clones, not every one. Here the sample spans under 300,000 clones, 70% to 80% being singletons. Study-wide results and caveats: Clonality increased with ibrutinib response but returned toward baseline at progression. Stable or contracted on treatment, public clonotypes were also uncommon.

V gene TRBV5-1 combines with J gene TRBJ2-1, with TRBD2 identical over 7 bases. The input for sequencing was PBMCs, taken at disease progression, from a patient treated with ibrutinib. The TCR comes from a human donor with chronic lymphocytic leukemia. In nucleotides, the CDR3 is TGCGCCAGCAGCTCGCGGGGGTCTCTTATTTCCACGCCCGTCCACAATGAGCAGTTCTTC. It encodes CASSSRGSLISTPVHNEQFF.